This T cell receptor beta chain was sequenced for a study of regulatory T cells in long-lasting Graves disease. Study overall: To qualify as persistent, Graves' disease required over 5 years of antithyroid drugs with positive TSH receptor antibodies. Study results and limitations: Persistent disease favored TRBV28, TRBJ1-2 and TRBJ2-5. Graves' patients with persistent disease showed TCR diversity lower than patients newly diagnosed.

This clonotype has just a few counts. Its antigen is not identified. With 3 bases removed from V and 7 bases from J, the gap between germline ends came to 16 bases. Germline V CDR1 and CDR2: SGHTA, FQGNSA. The CDR3 covers 14 residues. Specified time point: persistent/refractory GD, antithyroid drugs over 5 years with positive TRAb. Preparation of the TCR library used RNA extracted from PBMCs. Staff took around 8.6 milliliters of peripheral blood and put it into EDTA tubes. Relying on iRepertoire HTBI primers and Arm-PCR of CDR3 regions, the team built TCR beta libraries. MiXCR, run by TCRdb on the multiplex PCR reads, gives a single entry per CDR3 protein. The sample has about 290,000 distinct CDR3 sequences, 22% seen once.

The chain joins TRBV7-2 to TRBJ2-7, with D perhaps assigned TRBD1 or TRBD2 (5 bases each). The clonotype was recovered from a female donor with Graves disease. The source material was peripheral blood mononuclear cells (PBMCs), sampled when the disease was refractory, from a patient treated with antithyroid drugs. The CDR3 reads CASSLGPATGEQYF. CDR3 in DNA: TGTGCCAGCAGCTTGGGGCCGGCTACGGGGGAGCAGTACTTC.